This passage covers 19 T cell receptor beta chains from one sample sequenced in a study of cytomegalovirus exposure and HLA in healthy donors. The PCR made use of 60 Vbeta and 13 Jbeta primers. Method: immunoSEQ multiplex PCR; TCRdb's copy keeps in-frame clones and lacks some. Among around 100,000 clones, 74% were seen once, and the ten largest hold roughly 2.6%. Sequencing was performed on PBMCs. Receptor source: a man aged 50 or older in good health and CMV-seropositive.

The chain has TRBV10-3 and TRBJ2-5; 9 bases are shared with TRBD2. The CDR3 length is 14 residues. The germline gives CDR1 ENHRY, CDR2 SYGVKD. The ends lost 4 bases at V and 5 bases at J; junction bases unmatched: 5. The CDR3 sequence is CAISVLAGMETQYF. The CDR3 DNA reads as TGTGCCATCAGTGTTCTAGCGGGAATGGAGACCCAGTACTTC.

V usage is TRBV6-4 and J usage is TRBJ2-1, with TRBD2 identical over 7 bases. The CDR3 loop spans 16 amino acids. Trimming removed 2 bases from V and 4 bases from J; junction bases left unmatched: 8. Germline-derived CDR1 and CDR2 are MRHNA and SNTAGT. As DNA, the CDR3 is TGTGCCAGCAGTGACGGGAGGGGCCGGGGTTACAATGAGCAGTTCTTC. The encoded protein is CASSDGRGRGYNEQFF.

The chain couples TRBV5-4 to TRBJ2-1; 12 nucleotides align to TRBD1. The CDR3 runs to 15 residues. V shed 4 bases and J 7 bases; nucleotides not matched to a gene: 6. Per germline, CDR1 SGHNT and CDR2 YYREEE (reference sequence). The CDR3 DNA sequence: TGTGCCAGCAGCGTCGGGACAGGGGGCCGGAATGAGCAGTTCTTC. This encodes CASSVGTGGRNEQFF.

The CDR3 spells CASSSPAGGNTDTQYF. CDR3 nucleotides: TGCGCCAGCAGCTCACCAGCGGGAGGAAACACAGATACGCAGTATTTT. This sequence joins TRBV5-1 and TRBJ2-3, with 9 bases identical to TRBD2. The CDR3 consists of 16 residues. Trimming cost V 3 bases and J 2 bases; bases outside gene matches: 7. Germline CDR1 is SGHRS and CDR2 is YFSETQ.

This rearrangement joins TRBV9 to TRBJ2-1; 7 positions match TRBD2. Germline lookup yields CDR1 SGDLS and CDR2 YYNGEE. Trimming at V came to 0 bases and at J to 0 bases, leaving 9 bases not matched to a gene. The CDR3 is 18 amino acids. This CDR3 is CASSVATRGKSSYNEQFF. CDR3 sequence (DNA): TGTGCCAGCAGCGTAGCGACGCGGGGGAAGAGCTCCTACAATGAGCAGTTCTTC.

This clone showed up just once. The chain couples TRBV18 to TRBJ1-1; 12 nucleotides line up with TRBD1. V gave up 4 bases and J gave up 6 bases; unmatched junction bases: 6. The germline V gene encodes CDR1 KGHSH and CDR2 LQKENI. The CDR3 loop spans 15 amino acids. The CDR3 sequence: CASSLGTGGIPEAFF. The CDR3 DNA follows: TGTGCCAGCTCACTAGGGACAGGGGGCATCCCTGAAGCTTTCTTT.

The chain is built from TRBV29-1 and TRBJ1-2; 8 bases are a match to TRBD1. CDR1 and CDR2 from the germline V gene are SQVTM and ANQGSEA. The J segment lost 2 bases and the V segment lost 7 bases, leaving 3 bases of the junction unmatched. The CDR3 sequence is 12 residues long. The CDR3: CSARQGNYGYTF. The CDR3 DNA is TGCAGCGCTCGACAGGGGAACTATGGCTACACCTTC.

The CDR3: CASSLELALEQFF. The DNA for the CDR3 is TGTGCCAGCAGCTTAGAACTAGCCCTTGAGCAGTTCTTC. The chain employs TRBV11-2 and TRBJ2-1; TRBD2 might be the D (6 bases). Trimming left V 0 bases short and J 9 bases short, with 9 bases between. Germline V gives CDR1 SGHAT, CDR2 FQNNGV. CDR3 length: 13 residues.

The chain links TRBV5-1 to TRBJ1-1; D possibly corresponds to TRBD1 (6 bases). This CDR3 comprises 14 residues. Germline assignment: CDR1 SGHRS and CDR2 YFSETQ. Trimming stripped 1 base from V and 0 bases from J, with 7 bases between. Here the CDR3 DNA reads TGCGCCAGCAGCTTGAGGACAGTGAACACTGAAGCTTTCTTT. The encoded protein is CASSLRTVNTEAFF.

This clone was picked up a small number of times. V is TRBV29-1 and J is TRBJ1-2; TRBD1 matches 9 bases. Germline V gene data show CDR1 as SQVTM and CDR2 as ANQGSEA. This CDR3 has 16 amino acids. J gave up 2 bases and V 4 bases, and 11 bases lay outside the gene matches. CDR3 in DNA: TGCAGCGTTGCGGGTAGGGGACAGGGCTCCAACTATGGCTACACCTTC. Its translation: CSVAGRGQGSNYGYTF.

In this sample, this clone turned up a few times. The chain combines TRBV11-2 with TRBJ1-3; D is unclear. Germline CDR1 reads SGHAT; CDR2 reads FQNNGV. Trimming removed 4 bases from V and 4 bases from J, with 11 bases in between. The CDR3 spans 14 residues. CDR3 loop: CASSSSPGGNTIYF. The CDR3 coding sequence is TGTGCCAGCAGCTCGTCCCCGGGAGGAAACACCATATATTTT.

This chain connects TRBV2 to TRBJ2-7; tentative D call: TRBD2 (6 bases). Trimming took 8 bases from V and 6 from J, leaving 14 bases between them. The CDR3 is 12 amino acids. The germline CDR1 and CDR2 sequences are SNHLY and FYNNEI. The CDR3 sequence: CASSLGGGEQYF. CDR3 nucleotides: TGTGCCAGCTCCCTGGGGGGAGGCGAGCAGTACTTC.

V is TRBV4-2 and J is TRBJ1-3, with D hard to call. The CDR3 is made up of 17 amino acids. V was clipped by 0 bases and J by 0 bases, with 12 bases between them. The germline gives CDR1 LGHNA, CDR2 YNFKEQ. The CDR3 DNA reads TGTGCCAGCAGCCAAGATGCGCGAGGCGGCTCTGGAAACACCATATATTTT. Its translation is CASSQDARGGSGNTIYF.

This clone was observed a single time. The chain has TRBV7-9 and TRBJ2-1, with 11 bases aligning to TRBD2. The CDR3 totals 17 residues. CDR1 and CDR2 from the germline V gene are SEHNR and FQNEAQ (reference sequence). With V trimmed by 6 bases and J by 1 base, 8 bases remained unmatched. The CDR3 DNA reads TGTGCCAGCAGATTTAGCGGGAGGGGGGGGTCCTACAATGAGCAGTTCTTC. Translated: CASRFSGRGGSYNEQFF.

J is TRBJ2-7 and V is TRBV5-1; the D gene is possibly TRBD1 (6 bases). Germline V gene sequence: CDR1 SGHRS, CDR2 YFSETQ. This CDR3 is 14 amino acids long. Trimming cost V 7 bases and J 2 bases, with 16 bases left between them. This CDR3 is CASRRTVPTYEQYF. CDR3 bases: TGCGCCAGCCGCAGGACAGTGCCCACCTACGAGCAGTACTTC.

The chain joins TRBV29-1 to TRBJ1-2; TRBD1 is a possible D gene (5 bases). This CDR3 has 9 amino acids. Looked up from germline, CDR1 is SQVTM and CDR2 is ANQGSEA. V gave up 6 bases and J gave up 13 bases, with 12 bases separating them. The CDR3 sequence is CSVAGQFTF. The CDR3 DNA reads TGCAGCGTCGCCGGACAATTCACCTTC.

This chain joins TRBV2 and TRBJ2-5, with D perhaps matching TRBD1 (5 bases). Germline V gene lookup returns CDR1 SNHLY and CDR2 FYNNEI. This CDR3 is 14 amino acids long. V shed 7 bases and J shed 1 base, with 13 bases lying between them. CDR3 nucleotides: TGTGCCAGCAACAGAAGGGGCCGCCAAGAGACCCAGTACTTC. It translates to CASNRRGRQETQYF.

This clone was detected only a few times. CDR3 protein: CASSPPETGGEKLFF. CDR3 in DNA: TGTGCCAGCTCACCACCTGAGACAGGGGGTGAAAAACTGTTTTTT. The chain links TRBV18 to TRBJ1-4; 9 bases align to TRBD1. J gave up 7 bases and V 0 bases, and 3 bases lay outside the gene matches. Germline V gene sequence: CDR1 KGHSH, CDR2 LQKENI. CDR3 length: 15 residues.

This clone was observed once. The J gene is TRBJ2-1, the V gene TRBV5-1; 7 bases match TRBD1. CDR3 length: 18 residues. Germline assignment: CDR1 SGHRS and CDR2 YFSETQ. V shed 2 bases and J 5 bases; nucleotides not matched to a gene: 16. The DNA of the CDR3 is TGCGCCAGCAGCTTAGGGACAGCCTTCTATATCGGGAACAATGAGCAGTTCTTC. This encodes CASSLGTAFYIGNNEQFF.